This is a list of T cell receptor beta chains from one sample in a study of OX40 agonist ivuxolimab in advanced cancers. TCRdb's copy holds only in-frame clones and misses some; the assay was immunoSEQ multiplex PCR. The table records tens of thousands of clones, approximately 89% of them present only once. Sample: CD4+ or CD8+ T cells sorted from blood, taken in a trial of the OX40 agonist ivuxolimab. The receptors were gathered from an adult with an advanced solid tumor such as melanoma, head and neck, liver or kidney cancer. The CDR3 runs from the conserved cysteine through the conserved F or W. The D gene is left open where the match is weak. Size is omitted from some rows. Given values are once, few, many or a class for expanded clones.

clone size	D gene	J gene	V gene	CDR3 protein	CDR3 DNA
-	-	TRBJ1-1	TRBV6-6	CASSFSTGLSEAFF	TGTGCCAGCAGTTTCTCGACAGGTCTGTCTGAAGCTTTCTTT
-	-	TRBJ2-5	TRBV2	CASKGETQYF	TGTGCCAGCAAGGGAGAGACCCAGTACTTC
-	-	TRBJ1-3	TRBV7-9	CASSLGGIQSGNTIYF	TGTGCCAGCAGCTTGGGGGGAATTCAATCTGGAAACACCATATATTTT
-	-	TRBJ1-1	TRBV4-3	CASSQEGVLEAFF	TGCGCCAGCAGCCAAGAGGGAGTCCTTGAAGCTTTCTTT
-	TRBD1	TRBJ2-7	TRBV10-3	CATKTGESYEQYF	TGTGCCACCAAGACAGGGGAAAGCTACGAGCAGTACTTC
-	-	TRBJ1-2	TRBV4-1	CASSQGGAYGYTF	TGCGCCAGCAGCCAAGGCGGCGCTTATGGCTACACCTTC
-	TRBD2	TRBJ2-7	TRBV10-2	CASSPEVAGGPYEQYF	TGCGCCAGCAGCCCGGAGGTAGCGGGAGGGCCCTACGAGCAGTACTTC
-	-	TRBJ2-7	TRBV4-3	CASSQVPSGGGQYEQYF	TGCGCCAGCAGCCAAGTCCCCTCAGGGGGAGGGCAATACGAGCAGTACTTC
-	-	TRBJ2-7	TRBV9	CASTPNGGGDYEQYF	TGTGCCAGCACCCCCAACGGCGGAGGGGACTACGAGCAGTACTTC
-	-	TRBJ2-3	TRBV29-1	CSVPSWQLGGTDTQYF	TGCAGCGTCCCGTCCTGGCAGTTGGGAGGAACAGATACGCAGTATTTT
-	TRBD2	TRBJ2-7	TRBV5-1	CASSTDSGTYEQYF	TGCGCCAGCAGTACGGATAGCGGGACCTACGAGCAGTACTTC
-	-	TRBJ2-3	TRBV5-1	CASSWEFEVSTDTQYF	TGCGCCAGCAGCTGGGAGTTTGAGGTCAGCACAGATACGCAGTATTTT
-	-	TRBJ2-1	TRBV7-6	CASSLAEGGAVEQFF	TGTGCCAGCAGCTTAGCCGAGGGGGGAGCGGTTGAGCAGTTCTTC
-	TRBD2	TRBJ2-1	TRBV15	CATSRLAGGDEQFF	TGTGCCACCAGCAGACTAGCGGGTGGGGATGAGCAGTTCTTC
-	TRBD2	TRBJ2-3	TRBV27	CASSRRERTDTQYF	TGTGCCAGCTCGCGGCGGGAGCGCACAGATACGCAGTATTTT
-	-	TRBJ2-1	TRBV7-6	CASSLLGWEQFF	TGTGCCAGCAGCCTCCTAGGGTGGGAGCAGTTCTTC
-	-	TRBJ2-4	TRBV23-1	CASVSGVRNIQYF	TGCGCCAGCGTCAGTGGGGTTAGGAACATTCAGTACTTC
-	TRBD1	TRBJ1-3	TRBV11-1	CASSLWDSGQDTIYF	TGTGCCAGCAGCTTATGGGACAGCGGGCAAGACACCATATATTTT
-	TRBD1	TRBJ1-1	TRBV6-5	CASSSGTGRTEAFF	TGTGCCAGCAGTTCCGGGACAGGGCGGACTGAAGCTTTCTTT
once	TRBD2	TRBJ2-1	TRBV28	CASEFGGGSYNEQFF	TGTGCCAGCGAGTTCGGGGGGGGCTCCTACAATGAGCAGTTCTTC
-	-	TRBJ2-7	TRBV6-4	CASSQLGVEQYF	TGTGCCAGCAGTCAACTCGGGGTCGAGCAGTACTTC
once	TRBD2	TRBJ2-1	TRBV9	CASSVVGEGYNEQFF	TGTGCCAGCAGCGTAGTGGGGGAGGGCTACAATGAGCAGTTCTTC
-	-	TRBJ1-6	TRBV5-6	CASSQQGNDGSPLHF	TGTGCCAGCAGCCAGCAGGGGAACGATGGTTCACCCCTCCACTTT
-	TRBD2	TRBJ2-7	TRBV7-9	CASSLDSGSYEQYF	TGTGCCAGCAGCTTGGATAGCGGGAGCTACGAGCAGTACTTC